This record looks at one T cell receptor beta chain sequence and its context. The antigen is not known. The data originate from a study of graft-versus-host responses after intestinal transplantation. The assay was immunoSEQ multiplex PCR, and TCRdb's table has in-frame clones only and misses some. The sample records 90,000 to 150,000 clones, 90% to 95% being singletons. This CDR3 has 14 amino acids. Germline CDR1 SGDLS, CDR2 YYNGEE. V shed 6 bases and J shed 4 bases, with 16 bases lying between them. Findings and caveats of the study: Some GvH clones appeared in ileal mucosa or blood before recipient bone marrow.

This TCR derives from a human donor who received an intestinal transplant. The genes are TRBV9 and TRBJ1-2; D may be TRBD1 (5 bases). Sample: unstimulated CD8+ T cells sorted from spleen or lymph node cells, taken before intestinal transplant. CDR3 sequence: CASNSPGDLYGYTF. CDR3 nucleotides: TGTGCCAGCAATTCACCGGGGGACCTCTATGGCTACACCTTC.